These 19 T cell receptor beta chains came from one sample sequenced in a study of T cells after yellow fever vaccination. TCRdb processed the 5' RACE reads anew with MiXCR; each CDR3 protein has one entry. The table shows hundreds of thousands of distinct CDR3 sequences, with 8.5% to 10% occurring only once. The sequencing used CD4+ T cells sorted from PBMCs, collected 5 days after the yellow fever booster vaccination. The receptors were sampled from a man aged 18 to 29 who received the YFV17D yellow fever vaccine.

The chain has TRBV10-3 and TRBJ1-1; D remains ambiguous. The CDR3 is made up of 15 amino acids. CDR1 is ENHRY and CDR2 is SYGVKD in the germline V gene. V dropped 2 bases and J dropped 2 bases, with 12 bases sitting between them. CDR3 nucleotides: TGTGCCATCAGTGAGCCCGAAGGCAGCAACACTGAAGCTTTCTTT. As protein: CAISEPEGSNTEAFF.

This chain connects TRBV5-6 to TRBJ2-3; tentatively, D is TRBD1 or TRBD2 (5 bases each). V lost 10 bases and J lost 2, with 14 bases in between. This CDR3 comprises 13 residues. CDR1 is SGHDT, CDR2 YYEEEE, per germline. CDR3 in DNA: TGTGCCTGCCGGCAGGGAGCCACAGATACGCAGTATTTT. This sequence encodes CACRQGATDTQYF.

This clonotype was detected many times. The CDR3 DNA reads as TGTGCCAGCAGCTTAACCCGGACAGGGGGAGATACGCAGTATTTT. It encodes CASSLTRTGGDTQYF. This chain uses TRBV11-2 with TRBJ2-3; TRBD1 matches at 10 bases. Germline V gene sequence: CDR1 SGHAT, CDR2 FQNNGV. The CDR3 consists of 15 residues. V lost 2 bases to trimming and J lost 5 bases; unmatched junction nucleotides: 4.

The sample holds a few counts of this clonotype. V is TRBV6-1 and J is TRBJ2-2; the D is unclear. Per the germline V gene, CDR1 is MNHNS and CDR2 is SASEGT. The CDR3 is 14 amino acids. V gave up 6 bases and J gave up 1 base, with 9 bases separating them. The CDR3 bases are TGTGCCAGCAGCCGGACGGGGAACACCGGGGAGCTGTTTTTT. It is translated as CASSRTGNTGELFF.

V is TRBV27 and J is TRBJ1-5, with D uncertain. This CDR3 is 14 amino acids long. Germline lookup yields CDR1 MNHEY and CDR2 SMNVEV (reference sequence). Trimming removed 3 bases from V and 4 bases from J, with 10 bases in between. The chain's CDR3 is CASSLWGLNQPQHF. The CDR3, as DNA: TGTGCCAGCAGTTTGTGGGGTCTTAATCAGCCCCAGCATTTT.

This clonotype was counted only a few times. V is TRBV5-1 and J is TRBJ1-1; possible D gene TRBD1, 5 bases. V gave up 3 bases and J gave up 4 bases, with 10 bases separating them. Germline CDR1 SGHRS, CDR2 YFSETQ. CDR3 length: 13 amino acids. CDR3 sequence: CASSSRVSTEAFF. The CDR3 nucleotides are TGCGCCAGCAGCTCCAGGGTTAGCACTGAAGCTTTCTTT.

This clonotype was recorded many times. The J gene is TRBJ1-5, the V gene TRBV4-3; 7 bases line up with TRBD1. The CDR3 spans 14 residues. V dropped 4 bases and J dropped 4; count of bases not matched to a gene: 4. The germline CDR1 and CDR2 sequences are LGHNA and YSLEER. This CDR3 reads CASSLRTGNQPQHF. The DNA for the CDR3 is TGCGCCAGCAGCCTCAGGACAGGTAATCAGCCCCAGCATTTT.

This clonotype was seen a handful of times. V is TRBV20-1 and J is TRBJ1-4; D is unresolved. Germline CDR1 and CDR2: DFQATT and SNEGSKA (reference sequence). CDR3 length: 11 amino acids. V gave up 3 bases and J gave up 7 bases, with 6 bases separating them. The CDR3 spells CSASRGEKLFF. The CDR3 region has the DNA TGCAGTGCTAGTCGGGGTGAAAAACTGTTTTTT.

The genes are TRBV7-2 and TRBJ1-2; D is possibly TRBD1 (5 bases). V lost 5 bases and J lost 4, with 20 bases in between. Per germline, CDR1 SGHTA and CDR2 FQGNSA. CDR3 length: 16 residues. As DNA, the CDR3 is TGTGCCAGCAGCGCGCTGGGGGAACCCTGGGGCTATGGCTACACCTTC. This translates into CASSALGEPWGYGYTF.

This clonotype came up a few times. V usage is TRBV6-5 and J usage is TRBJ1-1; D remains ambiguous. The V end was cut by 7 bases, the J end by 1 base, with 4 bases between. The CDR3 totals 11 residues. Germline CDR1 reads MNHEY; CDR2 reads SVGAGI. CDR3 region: CASKTNTEAFF. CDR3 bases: TGTGCCAGCAAAACGAACACTGAAGCTTTCTTT.

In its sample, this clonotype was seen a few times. Here the CDR3 DNA reads TGCAGCGCATGCCAGAGCTCTGGAAACACCATATATTTT. This encodes CSACQSSGNTIYF. The chain carries TRBV29-1 and TRBJ1-3; D is ambiguous. The CDR3 is made up of 13 amino acids. The germline gives CDR1 SQVTM, CDR2 ANQGSEA. Trimming pared 7 bases from V and 0 bases from J, leaving 10 bases between.

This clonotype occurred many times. CDR3 coding DNA: TGCAGTGCTAGTTCCTTGAGGGATTACCGGGACTACTTCACAGATACGCAGTATTTT. It is translated as CSASSLRDYRDYFTDTQYF. This rearrangement joins TRBV20-1 to TRBJ2-3; 7 nucleotides agree with TRBD2. CDR3 size: 19 residues. The germline CDR1 and CDR2 sequences are DFQATT and SNEGSKA (reference sequence). V shed 3 bases, J shed 2 bases, and the junction held 20 bases outside the gene matches.

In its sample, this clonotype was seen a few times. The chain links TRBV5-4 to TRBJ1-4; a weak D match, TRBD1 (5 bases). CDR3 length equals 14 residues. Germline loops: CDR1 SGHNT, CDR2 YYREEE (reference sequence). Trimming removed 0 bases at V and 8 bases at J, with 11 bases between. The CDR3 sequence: CASSLVGRDEKLFF. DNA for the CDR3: TGTGCCAGCAGCTTGGTGGGTCGGGACGAAAAACTGTTTTTT.

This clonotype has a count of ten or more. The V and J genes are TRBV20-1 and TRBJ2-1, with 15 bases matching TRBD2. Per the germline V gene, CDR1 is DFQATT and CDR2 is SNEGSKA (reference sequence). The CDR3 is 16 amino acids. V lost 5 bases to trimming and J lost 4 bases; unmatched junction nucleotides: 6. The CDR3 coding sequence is TGCAGTGCTCCAGGGACTAGCGGGGGGACGTACAATGAGCAGTTCTTC. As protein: CSAPGTSGGTYNEQFF.

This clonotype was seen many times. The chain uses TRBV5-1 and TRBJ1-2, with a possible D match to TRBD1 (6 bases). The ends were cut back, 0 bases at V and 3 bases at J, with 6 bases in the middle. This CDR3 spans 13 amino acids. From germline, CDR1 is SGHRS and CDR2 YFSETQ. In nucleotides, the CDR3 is TGCGCCAGCAGCTTGGGACAGGACTATGGCTACACCTTC. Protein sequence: CASSLGQDYGYTF.

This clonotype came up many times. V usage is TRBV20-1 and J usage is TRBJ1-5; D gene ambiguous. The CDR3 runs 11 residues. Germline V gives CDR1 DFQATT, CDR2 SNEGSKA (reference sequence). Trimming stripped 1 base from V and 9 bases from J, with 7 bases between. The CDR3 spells CSARGVGPQHF. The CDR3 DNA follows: TGCAGTGCTAGAGGGGTAGGGCCCCAGCATTTT.

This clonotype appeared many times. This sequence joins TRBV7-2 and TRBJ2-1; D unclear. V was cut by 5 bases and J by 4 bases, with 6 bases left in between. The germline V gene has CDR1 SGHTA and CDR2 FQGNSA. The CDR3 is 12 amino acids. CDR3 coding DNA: TGTGCCAGCAGCATTCAATACAATGAGCAGTTCTTC. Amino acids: CASSIQYNEQFF.

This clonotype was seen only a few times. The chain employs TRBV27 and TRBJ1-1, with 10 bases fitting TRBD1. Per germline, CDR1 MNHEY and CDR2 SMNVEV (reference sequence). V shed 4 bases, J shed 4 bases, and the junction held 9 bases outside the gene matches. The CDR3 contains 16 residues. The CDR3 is CASSSSPRTGGTEAFF. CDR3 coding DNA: TGTGCCAGCAGTTCCTCCCCCCGGACAGGGGGCACTGAAGCTTTCTTT.

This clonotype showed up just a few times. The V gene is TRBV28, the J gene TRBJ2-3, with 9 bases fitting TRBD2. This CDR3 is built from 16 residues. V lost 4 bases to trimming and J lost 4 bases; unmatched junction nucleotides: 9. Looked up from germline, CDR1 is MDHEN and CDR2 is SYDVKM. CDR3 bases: TGTGCCAGCAGTTCCCCCGCGGGGGGGCTAGCAGATACGCAGTATTTT. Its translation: CASSSPAGGLADTQYF. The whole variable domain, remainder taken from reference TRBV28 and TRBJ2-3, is DVKVTQSSRYLVKRTGEKVFLECVQDMDHENMFWYRQDPGLGLRLIYFSYDVKMKEKGDIPEGYSVSREKKERFSLILESASTNQTSMYLCASSSPAGGLADTQYFGPGTRLTVL.